What follows is one T cell receptor beta chain and its context. This sample stems from a study of T cells in localized non-small cell lung cancer. Using immunoSEQ multiplex PCR, the repertoire was profiled, and TCRdb retains in-frame clones only, with some absent. The sample contains roughly 1,000 clones, about 35% of which appear only once. Germline CDR1 LNHDA, CDR2 SQIVND (reference sequence). The CDR3 has 12 residues. The germline V and J ends were trimmed by 6 bases and 3 bases, with 8 bases remaining between them. The V gene is TRBV19, the J gene TRBJ1-1, with D maybe TRBD1 (5 bases). The material was normal lung tissue next to the tumor, obtained before any cancer treatment. This clonotype was sampled from a woman aged 40-69 years with stage II squamous cell lung carcinoma. The CDR3 loop is CASREGYTEAFF. The CDR3 region has the DNA TGTGCCAGTAGGGAGGGGTACACTGAAGCTTTCTTT. Complete variable domain (other parts from reference TRBV19 and TRBJ1-1): DGGITQSPKYLFRKEGQNVTLSCEQNLNHDAMYWYRQDPGQGLRLIYYSQIVNDFQKGDIAEGYSVSREKKESFPLTVTSAQKNPTAFYLCASREGYTEAFFGQGTRLTVV.